Reported below is one TCR beta chain. The table lists this clonotype with many counts. Its antigen remains unidentified. Per-nucleotide qualities are absent, and no much larger clonotype sits a single base away. V sheds 2 bases and J sheds 0 bases, leaving 11 bases between their ends. The CDR3 measures 16 amino acids from cysteine to phenylalanine. The kept DNA is CDR3 alone, 48 bases in frame from the first base. Receptor libraries were prepared by PCR. Instrument on record: Illumina HiSeq 2500. To normalize quantification of the TCRbeta repertoire, the TCR libraries were built with molecular barcoding that relied on unique molecular identifiers. TCRdb redid the processing of the public reads, applying fastp at Q25 and MiXCR, and retained in-frame beta chains. Identical CDR3 proteins give one entry, which carries the most common genes and DNA. This sample comprises 350,000 to 450,000 distinct CDR3 sequences, roughly 15% of them detected only once. The ten largest clones add up to approximately 4.3% of the sample.

The data stem from a study of T-cell reconstitution after alpha-beta-depleted transplantation in children (dated by TCRdb to about 2016). Study-level background: The study quantitatively tracked T-cell immune reconstitution after TCRalphabeta/CD19-depleted allogeneic hematopoietic cell transplantation in children using TCR repertoire profiling.

The sequence is built from TRBV12-3 or TRBV12-4 and TRBJ1-3, with the D gene call left open. The material sequenced was PBMCs, taken from the stem cell graft. The TCR originated in a human donor who donated a stem cell graft to a child with Fanconi anemia. The CDR3 protein is CASSLYSFSSGNTIYF. In nucleotides, the sequence is TGTGCCAGCAGTTTATACAGTTTTAGCTCTGGAAACACCATATATTTT.